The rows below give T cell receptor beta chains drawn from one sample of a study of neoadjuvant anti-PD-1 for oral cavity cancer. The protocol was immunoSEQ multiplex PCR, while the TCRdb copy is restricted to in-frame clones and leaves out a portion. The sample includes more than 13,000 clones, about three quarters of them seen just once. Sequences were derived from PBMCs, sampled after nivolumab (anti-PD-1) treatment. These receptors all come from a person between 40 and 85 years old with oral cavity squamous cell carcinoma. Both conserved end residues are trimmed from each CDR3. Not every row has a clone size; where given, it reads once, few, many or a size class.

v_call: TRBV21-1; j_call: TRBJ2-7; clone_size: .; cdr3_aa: ASSKPSGATYEQY
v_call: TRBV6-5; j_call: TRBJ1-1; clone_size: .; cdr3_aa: ASSSTGRTEAF
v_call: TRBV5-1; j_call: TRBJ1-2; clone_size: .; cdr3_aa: ASSPWEGAIGYT
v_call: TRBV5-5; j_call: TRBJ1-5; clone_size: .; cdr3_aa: ASSLGRWTGANQPQH
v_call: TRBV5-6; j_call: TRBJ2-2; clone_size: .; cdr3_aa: ASSPRGGDLQQSGELF
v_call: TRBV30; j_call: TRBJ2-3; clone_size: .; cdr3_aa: AWSPGTSGSVADTQY
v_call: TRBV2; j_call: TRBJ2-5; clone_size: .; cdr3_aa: ASSVNSGRSETQY
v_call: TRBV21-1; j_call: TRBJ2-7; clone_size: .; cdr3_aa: ASSIRTGTEVEQY
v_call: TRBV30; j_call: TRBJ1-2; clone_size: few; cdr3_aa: AWSVLQGADGYT
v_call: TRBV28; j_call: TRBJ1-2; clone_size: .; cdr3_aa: ASVPWGEGQGFSGYT
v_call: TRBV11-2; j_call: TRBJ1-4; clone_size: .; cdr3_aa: ASSVSLVTNEKLF
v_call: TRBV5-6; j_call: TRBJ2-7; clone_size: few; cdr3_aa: ASSLQSPYEQY
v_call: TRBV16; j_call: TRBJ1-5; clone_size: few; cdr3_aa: ASSQSGTGPNQPQH
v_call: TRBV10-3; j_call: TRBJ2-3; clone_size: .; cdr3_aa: AISRGASTDTQY
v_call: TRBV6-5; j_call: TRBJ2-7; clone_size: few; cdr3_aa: ASRPLAGTYEQY
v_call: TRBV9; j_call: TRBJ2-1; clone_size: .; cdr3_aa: ASSVALAGQNEQF
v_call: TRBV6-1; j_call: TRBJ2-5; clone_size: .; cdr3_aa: ASGTGETQY
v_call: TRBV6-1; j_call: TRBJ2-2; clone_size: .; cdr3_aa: ASTTQSLNTGELF
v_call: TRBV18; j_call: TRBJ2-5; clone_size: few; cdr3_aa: ASSTQGLGETQY
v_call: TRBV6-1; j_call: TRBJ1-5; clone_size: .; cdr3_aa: ASRDSNQPQH
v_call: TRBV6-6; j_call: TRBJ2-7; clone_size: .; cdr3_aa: ASSDPGSYEQY
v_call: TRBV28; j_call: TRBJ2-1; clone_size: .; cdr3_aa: ASTGLSYNEQF
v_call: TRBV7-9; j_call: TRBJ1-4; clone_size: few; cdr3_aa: ASSMGQALIEKLF
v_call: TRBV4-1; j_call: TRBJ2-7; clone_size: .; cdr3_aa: ASSQEGRTGDVYEQY
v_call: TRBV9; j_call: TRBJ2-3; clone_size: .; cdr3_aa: ASSGNTDTQY
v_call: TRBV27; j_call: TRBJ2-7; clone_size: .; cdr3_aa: ASRTLGLAGAVDREQY
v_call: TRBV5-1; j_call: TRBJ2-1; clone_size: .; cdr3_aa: ASSLGGTGMEQF
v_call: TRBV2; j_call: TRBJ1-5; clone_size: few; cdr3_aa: ASSPRDRTDQPQH
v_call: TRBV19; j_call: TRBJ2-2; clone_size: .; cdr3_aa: ASSDERLAGTGELF
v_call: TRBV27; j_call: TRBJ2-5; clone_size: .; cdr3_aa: ASSSRGLAGIQETQY
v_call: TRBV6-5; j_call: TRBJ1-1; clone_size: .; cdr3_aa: ASRPSGTTEAF
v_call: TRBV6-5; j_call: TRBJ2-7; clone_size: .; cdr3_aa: ASSKTGVSSYEQY
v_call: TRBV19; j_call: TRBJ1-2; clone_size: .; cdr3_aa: ASSEQIYGYT
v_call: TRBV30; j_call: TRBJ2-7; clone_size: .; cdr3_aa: AWSFNGGHEQY
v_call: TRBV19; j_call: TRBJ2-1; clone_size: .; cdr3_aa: ASSIQAGSNEQF
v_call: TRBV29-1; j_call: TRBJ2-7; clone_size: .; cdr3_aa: SVEGVQGVSSYEQY
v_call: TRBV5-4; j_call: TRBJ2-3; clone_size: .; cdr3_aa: ASSSTLTSPDTQY
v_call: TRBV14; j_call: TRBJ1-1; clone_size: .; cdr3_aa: ASSQDRIPGTEAF
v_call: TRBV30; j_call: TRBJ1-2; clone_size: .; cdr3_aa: AWSVGSIPGKGYT
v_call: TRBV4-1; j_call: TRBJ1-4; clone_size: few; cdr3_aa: ASSLQFATNEKLF
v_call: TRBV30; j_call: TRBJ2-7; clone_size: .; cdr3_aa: AWSWTGRDEQY
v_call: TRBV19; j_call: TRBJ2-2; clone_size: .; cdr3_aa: ASSPYRSSTGELF
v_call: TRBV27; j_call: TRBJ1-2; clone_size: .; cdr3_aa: ASSLSPSTGVSGYT
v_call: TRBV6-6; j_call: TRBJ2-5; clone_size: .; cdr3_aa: ASSYRTEETQY
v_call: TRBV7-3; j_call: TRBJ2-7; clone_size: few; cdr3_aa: ASSSGLAGDEQY
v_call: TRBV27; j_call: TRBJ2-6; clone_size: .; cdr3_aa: ASSLDGGSGANVLT
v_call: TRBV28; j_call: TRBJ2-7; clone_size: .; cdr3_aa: ASPSASGLLDEQY
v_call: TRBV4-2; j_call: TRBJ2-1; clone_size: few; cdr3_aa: ASSQEWSGRSTYNEQF
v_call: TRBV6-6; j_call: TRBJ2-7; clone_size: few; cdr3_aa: ASSYPNSQGGEQY
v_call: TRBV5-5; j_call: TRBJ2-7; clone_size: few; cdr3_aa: ASSPGTPVHEQY
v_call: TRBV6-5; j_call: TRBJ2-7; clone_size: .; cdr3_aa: ASSSNLYEQY
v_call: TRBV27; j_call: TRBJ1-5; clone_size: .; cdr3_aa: ASSFTGQGYNQPQH
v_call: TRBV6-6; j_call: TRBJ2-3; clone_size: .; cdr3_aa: ASSYSAGGRTDTQY
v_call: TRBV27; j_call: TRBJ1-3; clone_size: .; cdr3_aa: ASSTRQTGTIY
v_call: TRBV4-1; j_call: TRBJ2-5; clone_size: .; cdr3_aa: ASSQAPAESQETQY
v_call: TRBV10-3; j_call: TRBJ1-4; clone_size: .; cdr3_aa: AISEAGQGLRELF
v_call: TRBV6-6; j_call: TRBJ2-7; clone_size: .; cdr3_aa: ASSMGLVYEQY
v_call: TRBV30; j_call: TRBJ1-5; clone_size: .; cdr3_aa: AWSVSGIRQPQH
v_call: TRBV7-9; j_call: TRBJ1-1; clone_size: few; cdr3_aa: ASSQDPGGTEAF
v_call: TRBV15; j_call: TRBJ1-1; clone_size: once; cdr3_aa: ATSRQANTEAF